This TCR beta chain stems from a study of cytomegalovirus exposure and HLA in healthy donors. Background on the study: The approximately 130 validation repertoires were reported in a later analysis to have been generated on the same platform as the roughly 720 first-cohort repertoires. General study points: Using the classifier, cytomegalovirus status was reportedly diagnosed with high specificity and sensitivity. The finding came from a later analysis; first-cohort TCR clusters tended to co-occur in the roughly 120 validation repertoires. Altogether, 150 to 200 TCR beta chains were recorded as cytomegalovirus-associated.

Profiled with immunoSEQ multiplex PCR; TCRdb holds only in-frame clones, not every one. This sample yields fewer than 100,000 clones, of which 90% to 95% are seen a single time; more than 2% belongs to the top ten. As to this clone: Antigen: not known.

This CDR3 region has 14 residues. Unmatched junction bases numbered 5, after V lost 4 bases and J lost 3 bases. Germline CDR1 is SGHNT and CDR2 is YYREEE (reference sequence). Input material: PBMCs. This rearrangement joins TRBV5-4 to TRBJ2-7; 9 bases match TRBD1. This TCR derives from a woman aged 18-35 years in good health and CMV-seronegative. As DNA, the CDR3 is TGTGCCAGCAGCCGGACAGGGGCGAACTACGAGCAGTACTTC. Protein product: CASSRTGANYEQYF.